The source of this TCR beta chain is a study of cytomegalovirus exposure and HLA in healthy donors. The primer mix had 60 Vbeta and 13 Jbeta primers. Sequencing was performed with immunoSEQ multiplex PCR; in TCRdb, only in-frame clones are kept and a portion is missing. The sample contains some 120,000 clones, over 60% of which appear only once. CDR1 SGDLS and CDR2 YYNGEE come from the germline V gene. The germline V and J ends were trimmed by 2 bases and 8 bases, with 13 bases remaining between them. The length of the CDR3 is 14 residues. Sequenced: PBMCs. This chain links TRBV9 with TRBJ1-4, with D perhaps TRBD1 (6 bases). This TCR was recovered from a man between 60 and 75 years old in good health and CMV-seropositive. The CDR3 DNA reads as TGTGCCAGCAGCGTCTCGGGACATCAGGAAAAACTGTTTTTT. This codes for CASSVSGHQEKLFF.